This TCR beta chain originates from a study of blood T cell repertoires in COVID-19. At the level of the study: Researchers got acute and convalescent COVID-19 samples from the United States, Italy and Spain.

CDR3 size: 13 residues. CDR1 and CDR2 (germline): SQVTM, ANQGSEA. V was pared by 0 bases and J by 4 bases, with 9 bases between. In the original analysis: Reference gene primer amplification gave estimated nucleated cell counts. The data were produced by immunoSEQ multiplex PCR, yet TCRdb's version contains in-frame clones alone and is incomplete. The D gene and trimming were derived from the DNA, and the V and J assignments and clone size from that table. The profile shows 150,000 to 200,000 clones, around 80% of them singletons. Cohort 3 donors were reported recovered after two negative PCRs, clearance, or symptom resolution. This clone was seen just once.

Material for sequencing was PBMCs or T cells enriched from blood (not recorded which). The gene calls are TRBV29-1 and TRBJ1-1; weak D call: TRBD1 (5 bases). This receptor was identified in a man aged 50 to 60 who had recovered from COVID-19. For the CDR3, the DNA is TGCAGCGTTGAAGAAGTAGGGGCCACTGAAGCTTTCTTT. Protein product: CSVEEVGATEAFF.